The rows below give T cell receptor beta chains drawn from one sample of a study of T cells in Graves' hyperthyroidism and ophthalmopathy. TCRdb re-derived calls from the multiplex PCR reads in MiXCR, one entry per CDR3 protein. This sample has about 350,000 distinct CDR3 sequences; less than 20% occur once, and the top ten carry around 15%. Input material: blood. Receptor source: a woman aged 40 to 50 with Graves' ophthalmopathy. Each CDR3 is given with its conserved first and last residue. D genes are given only for firm matches. The size entry is marked missing in some rows and otherwise reads once, few, many or a size class.

v_call,d_call,clone_size,j_call,cdr3_length,cdr3_nt,cdr3_aa
TRBV28,TRBD1,many,TRBJ2-2,16,TGTGCCAGCAGTCTCCTGGACAGGGCGGGGACCGGGGAGCTGTTTTTT,CASSLLDRAGTGELFF
TRBV6-1,NA,many,TRBJ2-7,11,TGTGCCAGCATGGGGAACTACGAGCAGTACTTC,CASMGNYEQYF
TRBV28,TRBD1,many,TRBJ1-6,15,TGTGCCACTACGGCGGGACAGGGCCAGGGTTCACCCCTCCACTTT,CATTAGQGQGSPLHF
TRBV6-5,NA,many,TRBJ2-7,13,TGTGCCAGCAGTTACTCGATAGGCTACGAGCAGTACTTC,CASSYSIGYEQYF
TRBV7-9,NA,many,TRBJ1-1,16,TGTGCCAGCAGCTTAGTTATGGGGAGGGGAAACACTGAAGCTTTCTTT,CASSLVMGRGNTEAFF
TRBV5-1,NA,many,TRBJ1-2,12,TGCGCCAGCAGGTTCGAACGGGCCGGCTACACCTTC,CASRFERAGYTF
TRBV12-3/TRBV12-4,NA,many,TRBJ1-5,13,TGTGCCAGCACCGGTGGGACGTATCAGCCCCAGCATTTT,CASTGGTYQPQHF
TRBV30,NA,NA,TRBJ2-1,12,TGTGCCTGGTCCAACTCCTACAATGAGCAGTTCTTC,CAWSNSYNEQFF
TRBV28,NA,NA,TRBJ2-5,14,TGTGCCAGCAGTTTGTCAGGGTCAATAGAGACCCAGTACTTC,CASSLSGSIETQYF
TRBV20-1,NA,many,TRBJ2-2,18,TGCAGTGCTAGAAGGGGGAGCGGCACCTCGGGGGACACCGGGGAGCTGTTTTTT,CSARRGSGTSGDTGELFF
TRBV7-8,TRBD1,many,TRBJ2-7,14,TGTGCCAGCAGCTTGGGGACAGGGGCCCTCGAGCAGTACTTC,CASSLGTGALEQYF
TRBV5-1,TRBD1,many,TRBJ1-2,14,TGCGCCAGCAGCTTGGCCAAGGGACAGGGCCTTTTCACCTTC,CASSLAKGQGLFTF
TRBV7-3,NA,NA,TRBJ2-5,14,TGTGCCAGCAGCTTCCAGGGGCGTAAGGAGACCCAGTACTTC,CASSFQGRKETQYF
TRBV2,TRBD1,many,TRBJ1-1,13,TGTGCCACCCGGACAGGGATGAGGACTGAAGCTTTCTTT,CATRTGMRTEAFF
TRBV6-5,TRBD1,many,TRBJ2-7,16,TGTGCCAGCAGTTCGAAACCGGGACAGGGGGTGTACGAGCAGTACTTC,CASSSKPGQGVYEQYF
TRBV24-1,NA,many,TRBJ2-7,12,TGTGCCACCAGGCCCAGGGTCTACGAGCAGTACTTC,CATRPRVYEQYF
TRBV6-2/TRBV6-3,NA,few,TRBJ2-7,14,TGTGCCAGCGGGTGGATAGGGTCGTCCTACGAGCAGTCCTTC,CASGWIGSSYEQSF
TRBV11-2,NA,many,TRBJ2-7,15,TGTGCCAGCAGCTTAGAGGTGGACAATATCTACGAGCAGTACTTC,CASSLEVDNIYEQYF
TRBV12-3/TRBV12-4,NA,many,TRBJ2-7,15,TGTGCCAGCAGTTCCTCCCTCGAAAGAACCTACGAGCAGTACTTC,CASSSSLERTYEQYF
TRBV3-1,NA,many,TRBJ2-5,15,TGTGCCAGCAGCCTCAATCCGGGGAAGGGGGAGACCCAGTACTTC,CASSLNPGKGETQYF
TRBV12-3/TRBV12-4,NA,many,TRBJ1-5,15,TGTGCCAGCAGACGAATTCTTAGTAGCAATCAGCCCCAGCATTTT,CASRRILSSNQPQHF
TRBV20-1,NA,many,TRBJ1-1,14,TGCAGTGCTAGAGATTCGAGGTTTCGAACTGAAGCTTTCTTT,CSARDSRFRTEAFF
TRBV11-2,NA,many,TRBJ2-2,17,TGTGCCAGCAGCCTAGTCCCAGGGTCGACGAACACCGGGGAGCTGTTTTTT,CASSLVPGSTNTGELFF
TRBV28,NA,many,TRBJ2-4,16,TGTGCCAGCAGGCCAGACGGGGATTGGGCCAAAAACATTCAGTACTTC,CASRPDGDWAKNIQYF
TRBV7-6,NA,many,TRBJ2-7,13,TGTGCCAGCAGCCGACAGGCAGACTACGAGCAGTACTTC,CASSRQADYEQYF
TRBV12-3/TRBV12-4,TRBD2,many,TRBJ2-7,11,TGTGCCAGCTCACGGACTAGGGAGCAGTACTTC,CASSRTREQYF
TRBV18,TRBD2,few,TRBJ2-5,13,TGTGCCAGTCGAGCGGGAGTCCAAGAGACCCAGTACTTC,CASRAGVQETQYF
TRBV12-3/TRBV12-4,NA,few,TRBJ1-5,14,TGTGCCAGCGGACTCTACTTAGGTGGACAGCCCCAGCATTTT,CASGLYLGGQPQHF
TRBV28,TRBD2,NA,TRBJ2-2,15,TGTGCCAGCCTGGGACTAGCGGGAGGACCCGGGGAGCTGTTTTTT,CASLGLAGGPGELFF
TRBV12-3/TRBV12-4,NA,few,TRBJ2-5,13,TGTGCCAGCAGTTTAACACCGAAGAGGACCCAGTACTTC,CASSLTPKRTQYF
TRBV30,TRBD1,many,TRBJ1-1,13,TGTGCCGGATGGACAGGGAGGGGCACTGAAGCTTTCTTT,CAGWTGRGTEAFF
TRBV5-1,NA,many,TRBJ1-1,14,TGCGCCAGCAGCAAGGGGGAAGTGAACACTGAAGCTTTCTTT,CASSKGEVNTEAFF
TRBV7-3,NA,NA,TRBJ2-7,15,TGTGCCAGCAGCTTACAAGCGGTAGACCCCTACGAGCAGTACTTC,CASSLQAVDPYEQYF
TRBV12-3/TRBV12-4,NA,few,TRBJ1-2,13,TGTGCCAGCACCTCGGAGGAAGACTATGGCTACACCTTC,CASTSEEDYGYTF
TRBV15,NA,many,TRBJ1-5,16,TGTGCCACCAGCAGAGATTTTTTAGGAAAGAATCAGCCCCAGCATTTT,CATSRDFLGKNQPQHF
TRBV12-3/TRBV12-4,TRBD1,many,TRBJ2-7,15,TGTGCCAGCAGTTTAGAGCTGGACAGGAGATACGAGCAGTACTTC,CASSLELDRRYEQYF
TRBV6-4,NA,many,TRBJ2-6,17,TGTGCCAGCAGTGACACCAAACAGGTCCCTGGGGCCAACGTCCTGACTTTC,CASSDTKQVPGANVLTF
TRBV9,NA,many,TRBJ2-7,16,TGTGCCAGCAGCGAGGGGGGGGCTAGCGCATACTACGAGCAGTACTTC,CASSEGGASAYYEQYF
TRBV10-3,TRBD1,NA,TRBJ1-1,13,TGTGCCATCAGGGGACAGGCGGGCACTGAAGCTTTCTTT,CAIRGQAGTEAFF
TRBV20-1,TRBD1,many,TRBJ1-1,14,TGCAGTGCTAGACAGAACAGGGGGCAAGCTGAAGCTTTCTTT,CSARQNRGQAEAFF